The text below deals with one TCR beta chain. This CDR3 spans 13 amino acids. Germline CDR1 SGHAT, CDR2 FQNNGV. The ends were cut back, 5 bases at V and 14 bases at J, with 21 bases in the middle. The data belong to a study of T-cell memory formation after mild COVID-19. TCRdb redid the calling of the 5' RACE reads with MiXCR, one entry per CDR3 protein. The sample consists of about 350,000 distinct CDR3 sequences, approximately 15% of them appearing once. The receptor was isolated from a man aged 18 to 29 who had mild COVID-19 (a few samples of this study predate the infection). Cell type and time point are not known. Sequencing was carried out using PBMCs or a T cell subset sorted from them (not recorded which). The chain employs TRBV11-2 and TRBJ1-2; D unresolved. The CDR3 sequence is CASSPPRRLHYTF. The CDR3 nucleotides are TGTGCCAGCAGCCCTCCGAGGCGTCTGCACTATACCTTC. Combining the CDR3 with reference TRBV11-2 and TRBJ1-2 gives the whole variable domain EAGVAQSPRYKIIEKRQSVAFWCNPISGHATLYWYQQILGQGPKLLIQFQNNGVVDDSQLPKDRFSAERLKGVDSTLKIQPAKLEDSAVYLCASSPPRRLHYTFGSGTRLTVV.